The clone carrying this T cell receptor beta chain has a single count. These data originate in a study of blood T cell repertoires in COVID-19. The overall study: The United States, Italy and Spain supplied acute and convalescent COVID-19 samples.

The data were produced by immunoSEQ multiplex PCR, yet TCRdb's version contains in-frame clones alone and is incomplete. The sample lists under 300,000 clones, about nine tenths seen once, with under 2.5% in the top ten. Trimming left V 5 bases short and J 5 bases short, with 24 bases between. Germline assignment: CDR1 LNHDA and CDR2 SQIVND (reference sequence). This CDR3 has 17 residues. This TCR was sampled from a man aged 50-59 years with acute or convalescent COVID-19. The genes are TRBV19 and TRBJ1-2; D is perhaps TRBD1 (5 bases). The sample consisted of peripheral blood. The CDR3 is CASSFPLVVPDTYGYTF. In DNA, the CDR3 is TGTGCCAGTAGTTTCCCCCTCGTTGTTCCGGACACTTATGGCTACACCTTC.